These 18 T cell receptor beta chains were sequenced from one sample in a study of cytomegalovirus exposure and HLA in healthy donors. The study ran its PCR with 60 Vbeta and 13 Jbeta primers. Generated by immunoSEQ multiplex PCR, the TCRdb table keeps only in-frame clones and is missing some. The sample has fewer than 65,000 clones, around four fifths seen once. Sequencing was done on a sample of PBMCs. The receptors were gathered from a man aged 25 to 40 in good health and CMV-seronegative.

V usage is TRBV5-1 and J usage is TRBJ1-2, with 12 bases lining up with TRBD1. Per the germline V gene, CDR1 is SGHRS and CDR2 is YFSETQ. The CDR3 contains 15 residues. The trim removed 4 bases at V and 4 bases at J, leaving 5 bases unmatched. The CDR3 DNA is TGCGCCAGCAGCGTGGGACAGGGGGCTGCCTATGGCTACACCTTC. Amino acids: CASSVGQGAAYGYTF.

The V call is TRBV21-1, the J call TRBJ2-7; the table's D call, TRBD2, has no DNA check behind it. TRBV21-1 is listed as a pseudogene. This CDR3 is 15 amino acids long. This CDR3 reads CASSRAGTRPYEQYF. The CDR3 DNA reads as TGTGCCAGCAGCAGGGCCGGGACTAGACCGTACGAGCAGTACTTC.

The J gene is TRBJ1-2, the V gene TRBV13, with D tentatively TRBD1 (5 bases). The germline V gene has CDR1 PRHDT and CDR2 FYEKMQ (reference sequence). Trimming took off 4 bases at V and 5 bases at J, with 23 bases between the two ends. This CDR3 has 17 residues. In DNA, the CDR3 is TGTGCCAGCAGCTACAAAAAGACATCTCACGGGGGGTATGGCTACACCTTC. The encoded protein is CASSYKKTSHGGYGYTF.

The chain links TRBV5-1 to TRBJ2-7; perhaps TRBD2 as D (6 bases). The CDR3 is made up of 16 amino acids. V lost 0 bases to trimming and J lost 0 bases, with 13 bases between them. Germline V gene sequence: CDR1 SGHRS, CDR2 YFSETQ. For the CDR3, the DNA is TGCGCCAGCAGCTTGGCAGCGGGCACCGGCTCCTACGAGCAGTACTTC. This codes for CASSLAAGTGSYEQYF.

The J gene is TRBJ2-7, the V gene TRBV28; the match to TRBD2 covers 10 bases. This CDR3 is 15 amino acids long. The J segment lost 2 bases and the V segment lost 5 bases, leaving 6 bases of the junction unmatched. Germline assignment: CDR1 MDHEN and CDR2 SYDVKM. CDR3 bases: TGTGCCAGCAGTCCCTGGACTAGCGGAGCCTACGAGCAGTACTTC. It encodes CASSPWTSGAYEQYF.

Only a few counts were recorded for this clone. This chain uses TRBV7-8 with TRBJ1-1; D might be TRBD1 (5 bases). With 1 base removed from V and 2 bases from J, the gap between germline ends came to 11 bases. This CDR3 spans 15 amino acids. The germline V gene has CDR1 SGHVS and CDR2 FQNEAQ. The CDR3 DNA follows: TGTGCCAGCAGCTTAGAGCTGGGGCTCAACACTGAAGCTTTCTTT. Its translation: CASSLELGLNTEAFF. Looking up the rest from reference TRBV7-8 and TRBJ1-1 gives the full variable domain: GAGVSQSPRYKVAKRGQDVALRCDPISGHVSLFWYQQALGQGPEFLTYFQNEAQLDKSGLPSDRFFAERPEGSVSTLKIQRTQQEDSAVYLCASSLELGLNTEAFFGQGTRLTVV.

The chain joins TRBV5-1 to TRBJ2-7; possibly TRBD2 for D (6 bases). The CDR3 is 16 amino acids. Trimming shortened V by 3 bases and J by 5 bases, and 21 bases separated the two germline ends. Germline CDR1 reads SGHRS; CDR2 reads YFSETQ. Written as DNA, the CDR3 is TGCGCCAGCAGCTCCCTCGGCGGGACCCTTTGGGACGAGCAGTACTTC. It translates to CASSSLGGTLWDEQYF.

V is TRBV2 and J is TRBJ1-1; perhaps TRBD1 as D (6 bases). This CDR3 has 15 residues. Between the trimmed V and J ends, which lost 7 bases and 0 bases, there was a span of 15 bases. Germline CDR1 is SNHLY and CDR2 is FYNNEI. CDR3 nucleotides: TGTGCCAGCACCAGGGGTGCGGTTTTGAACACTGAAGCTTTCTTT. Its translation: CASTRGAVLNTEAFF.

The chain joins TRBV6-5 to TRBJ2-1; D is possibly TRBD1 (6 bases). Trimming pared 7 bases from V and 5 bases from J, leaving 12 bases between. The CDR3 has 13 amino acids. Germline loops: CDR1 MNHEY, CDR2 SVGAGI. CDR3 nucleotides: TGTGCCAGCAAACGGGACACCCACAATGAGCAGTTCTTC. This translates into CASKRDTHNEQFF.

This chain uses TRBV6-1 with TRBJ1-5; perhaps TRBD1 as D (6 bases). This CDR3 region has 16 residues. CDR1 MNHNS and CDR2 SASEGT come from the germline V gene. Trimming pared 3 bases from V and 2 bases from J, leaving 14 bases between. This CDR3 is CASSDHRVSGNQPQHF. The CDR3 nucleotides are TGTGCCAGCAGTGACCACAGGGTGTCCGGCAATCAGCCCCAGCATTTT.

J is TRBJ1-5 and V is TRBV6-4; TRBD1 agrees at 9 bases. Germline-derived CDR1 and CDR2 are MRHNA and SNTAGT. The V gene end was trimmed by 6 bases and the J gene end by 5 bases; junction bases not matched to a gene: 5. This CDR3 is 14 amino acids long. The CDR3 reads CASSATGGYQPQHF. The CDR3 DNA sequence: TGTGCCAGCAGCGCCACAGGGGGCTATCAGCCCCAGCATTTT.

This CDR3 is CASSVPGSYNSPLHF. The CDR3 DNA sequence: TGTGCCAGCAGTGTACCGGGGTCCTATAATTCACCCCTCCACTTT. The chain is built from TRBV2 and TRBJ1-6; D is undetermined. The CDR3 is made up of 15 amino acids. Trimming shortened V by 4 bases and J by 1 base, and 8 bases separated the two germline ends. The V gene's germline CDR1 is SNHLY and CDR2 FYNNEI.

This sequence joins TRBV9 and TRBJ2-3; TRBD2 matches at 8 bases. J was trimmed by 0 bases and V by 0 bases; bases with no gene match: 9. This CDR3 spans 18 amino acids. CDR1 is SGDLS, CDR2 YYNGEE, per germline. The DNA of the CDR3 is TGTGCCAGCAGCGTAGGCGCGGGAGGATCCTCTAGCACAGATACGCAGTATTTT. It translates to CASSVGAGGSSSTDTQYF.

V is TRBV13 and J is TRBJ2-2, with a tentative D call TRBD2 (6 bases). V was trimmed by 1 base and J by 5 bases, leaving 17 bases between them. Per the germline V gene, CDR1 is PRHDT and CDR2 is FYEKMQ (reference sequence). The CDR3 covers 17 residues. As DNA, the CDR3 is TGTGCCAGCAGCTTAGATACACTCTACGGAGGGACCGGGGAGCTGTTTTTT. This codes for CASSLDTLYGGTGELFF. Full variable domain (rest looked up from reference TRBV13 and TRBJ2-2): AAGVIQSPRHLIKEKRETATLKCYPIPRHDTVYWYQQGPGQDPQFLISFYEKMQSDKGSIPDRFSAQQFSDYHSELNMSSLELGDSALYFCASSLDTLYGGTGELFFGEGSRLTVL.

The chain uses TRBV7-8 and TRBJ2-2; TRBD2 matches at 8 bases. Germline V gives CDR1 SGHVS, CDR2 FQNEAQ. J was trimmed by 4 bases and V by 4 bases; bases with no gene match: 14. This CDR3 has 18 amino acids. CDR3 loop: CASSSREGSGIVTGELFF. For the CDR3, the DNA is TGTGCCAGCAGCTCCCGGGAGGGTAGCGGGATCGTCACCGGGGAGCTGTTTTTT.

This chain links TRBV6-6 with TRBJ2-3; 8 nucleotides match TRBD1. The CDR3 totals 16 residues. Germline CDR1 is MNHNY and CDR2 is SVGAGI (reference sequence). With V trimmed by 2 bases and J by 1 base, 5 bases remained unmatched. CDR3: CASSYPPGQGTDTQYF. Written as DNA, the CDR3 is TGTGCCAGCAGTTACCCGCCGGGACAGGGCACAGATACGCAGTATTTT.

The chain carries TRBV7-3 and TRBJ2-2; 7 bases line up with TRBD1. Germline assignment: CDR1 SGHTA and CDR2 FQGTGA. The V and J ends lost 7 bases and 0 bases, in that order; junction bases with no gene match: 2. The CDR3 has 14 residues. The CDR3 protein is CASKQGSNTGELFF. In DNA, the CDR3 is TGTGCCAGCAAACAGGGGTCGAACACCGGGGAGCTGTTTTTT.

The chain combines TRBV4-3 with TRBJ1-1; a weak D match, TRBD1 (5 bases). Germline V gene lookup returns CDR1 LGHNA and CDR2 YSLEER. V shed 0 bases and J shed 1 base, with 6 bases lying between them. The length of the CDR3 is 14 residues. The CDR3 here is CASSQDRANTEAFF. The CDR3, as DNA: TGCGCCAGCAGCCAAGACAGGGCGAACACTGAAGCTTTCTTT.